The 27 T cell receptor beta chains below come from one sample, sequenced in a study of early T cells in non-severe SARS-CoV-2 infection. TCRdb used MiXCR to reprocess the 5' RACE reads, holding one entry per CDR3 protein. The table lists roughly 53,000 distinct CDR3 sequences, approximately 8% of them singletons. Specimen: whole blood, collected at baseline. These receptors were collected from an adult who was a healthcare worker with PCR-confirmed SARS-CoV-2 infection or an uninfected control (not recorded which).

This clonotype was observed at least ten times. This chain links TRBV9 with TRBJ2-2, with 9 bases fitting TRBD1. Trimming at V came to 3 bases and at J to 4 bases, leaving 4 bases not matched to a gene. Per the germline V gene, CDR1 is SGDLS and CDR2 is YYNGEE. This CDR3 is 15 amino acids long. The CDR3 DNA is TGTGCCAGCAGCGGGGGACAGGGACGCACCGGGGAGCTGTTTTTT. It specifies CASSGGQGRTGELFF.

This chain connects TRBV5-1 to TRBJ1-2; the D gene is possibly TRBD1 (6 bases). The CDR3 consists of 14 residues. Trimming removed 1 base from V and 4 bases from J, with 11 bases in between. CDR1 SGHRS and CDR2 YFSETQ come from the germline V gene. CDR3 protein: CASSLTGAGYGYTF. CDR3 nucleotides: TGCGCCAGCAGCTTGACGGGGGCCGGCTATGGCTACACCTTC.

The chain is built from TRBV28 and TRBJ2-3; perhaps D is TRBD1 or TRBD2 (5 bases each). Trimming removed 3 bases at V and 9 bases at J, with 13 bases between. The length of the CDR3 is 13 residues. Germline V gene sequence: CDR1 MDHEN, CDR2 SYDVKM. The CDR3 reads CASSFRGPVTQYF. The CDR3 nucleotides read TGTGCCAGCAGTTTCCGGGGACCAGTAACGCAGTATTTT.

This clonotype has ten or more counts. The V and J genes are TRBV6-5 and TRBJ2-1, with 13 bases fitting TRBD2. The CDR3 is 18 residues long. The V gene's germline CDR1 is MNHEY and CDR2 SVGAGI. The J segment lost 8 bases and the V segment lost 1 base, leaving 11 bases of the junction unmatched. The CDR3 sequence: CASSYLGLAGPPTDEQFF. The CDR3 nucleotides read TGTGCCAGCAGTTACTTGGGACTAGCGGGGCCCCCCACCGATGAGCAGTTCTTC.

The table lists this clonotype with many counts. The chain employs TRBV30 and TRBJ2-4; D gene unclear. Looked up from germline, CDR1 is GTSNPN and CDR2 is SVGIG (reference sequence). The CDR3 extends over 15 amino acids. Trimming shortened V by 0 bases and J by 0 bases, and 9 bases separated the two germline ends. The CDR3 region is CAWSVDDLAKNIQYF. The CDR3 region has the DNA TGTGCCTGGAGTGTAGATGATTTAGCCAAAAACATTCAGTACTTC.

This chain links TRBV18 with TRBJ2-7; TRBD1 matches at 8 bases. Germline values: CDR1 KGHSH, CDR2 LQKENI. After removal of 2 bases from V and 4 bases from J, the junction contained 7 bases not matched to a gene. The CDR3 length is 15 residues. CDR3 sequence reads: CASSPGQGGFYEQYF. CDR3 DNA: TGTGCCAGCTCACCAGGACAGGGAGGATTTTACGAGCAGTACTTC.

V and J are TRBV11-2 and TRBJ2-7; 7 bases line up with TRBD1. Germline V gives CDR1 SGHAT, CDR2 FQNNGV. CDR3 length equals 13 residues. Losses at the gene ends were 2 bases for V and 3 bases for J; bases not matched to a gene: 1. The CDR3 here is CASSLRQGYEQYF. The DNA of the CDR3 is TGTGCCAGCAGCTTACGACAGGGCTACGAGCAGTACTTC.

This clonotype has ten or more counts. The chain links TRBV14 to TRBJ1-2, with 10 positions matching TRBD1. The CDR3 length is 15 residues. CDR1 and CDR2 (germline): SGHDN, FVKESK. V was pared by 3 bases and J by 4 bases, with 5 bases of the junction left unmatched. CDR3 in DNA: TGTGCCAGCAGCCAGACAGGGGGCTCGAGCTATGGCTACACCTTC. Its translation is CASSQTGGSSYGYTF.

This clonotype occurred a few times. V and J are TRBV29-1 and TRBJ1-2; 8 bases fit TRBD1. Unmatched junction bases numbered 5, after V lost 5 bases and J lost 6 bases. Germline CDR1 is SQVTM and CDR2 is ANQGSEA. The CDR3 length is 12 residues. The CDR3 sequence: CSVTQGADGYTF. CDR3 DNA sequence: TGCAGCGTTACTCAGGGGGCGGATGGCTACACCTTC. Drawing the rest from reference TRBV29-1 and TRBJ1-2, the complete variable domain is SAVISQKPSRDICQRGTSLTIQCQVDSQVTMMFWYRQQPGQSLTLIATANQGSEATYESGFVIDKFPISRPNLTFSTLTVSNMSPEDSSIYLCSVTQGADGYTFGSGTRLTVV.

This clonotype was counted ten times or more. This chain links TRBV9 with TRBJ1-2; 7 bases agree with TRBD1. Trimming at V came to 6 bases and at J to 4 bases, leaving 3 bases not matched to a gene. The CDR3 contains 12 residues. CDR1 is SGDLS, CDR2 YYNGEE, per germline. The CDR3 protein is CASKGQSYGYTF. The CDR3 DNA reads TGTGCCAGCAAGGGACAGAGCTATGGCTACACCTTC. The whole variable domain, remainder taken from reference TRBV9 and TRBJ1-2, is DSGVTQTPKHLITATGQRVTLRCSPRSGDLSVYWYQQSLDQGLQFLIQYYNGEERAKGNILERFSAQQFPDLHSELNLSSLELGDSALYFCASKGQSYGYTFGSGTRLTVV.

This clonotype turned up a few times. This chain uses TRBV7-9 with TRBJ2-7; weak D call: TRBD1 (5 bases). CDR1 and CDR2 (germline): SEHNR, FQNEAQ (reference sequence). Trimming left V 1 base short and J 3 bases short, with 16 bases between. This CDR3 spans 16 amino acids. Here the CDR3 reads CASSLVRQGLDYEQYF. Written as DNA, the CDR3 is TGTGCCAGCAGCTTAGTTCGGCAGGGATTAGACTACGAGCAGTACTTC.

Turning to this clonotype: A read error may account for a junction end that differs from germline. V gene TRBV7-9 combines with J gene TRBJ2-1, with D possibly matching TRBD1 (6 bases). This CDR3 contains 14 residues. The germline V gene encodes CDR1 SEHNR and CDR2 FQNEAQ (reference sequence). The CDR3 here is CASLDSDSHNEQFF. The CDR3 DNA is TGTGCCAGCCTGGACAGCGACTCCCACAATGAGCAGTTCTTC.

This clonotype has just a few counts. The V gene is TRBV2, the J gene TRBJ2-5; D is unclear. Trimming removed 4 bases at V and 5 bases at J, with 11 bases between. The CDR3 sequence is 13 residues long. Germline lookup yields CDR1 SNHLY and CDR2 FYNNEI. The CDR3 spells CASSGDIWETQYF. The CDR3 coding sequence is TGTGCCAGCAGTGGCGACATCTGGGAGACCCAGTACTTC.

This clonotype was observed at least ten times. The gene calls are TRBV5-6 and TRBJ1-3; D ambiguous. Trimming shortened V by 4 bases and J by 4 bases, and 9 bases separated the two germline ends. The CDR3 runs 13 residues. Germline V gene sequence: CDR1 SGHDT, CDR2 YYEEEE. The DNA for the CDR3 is TGTGCCAGCAGCCAAGACGTGGGAAACACCATATATTTT. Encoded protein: CASSQDVGNTIYF.

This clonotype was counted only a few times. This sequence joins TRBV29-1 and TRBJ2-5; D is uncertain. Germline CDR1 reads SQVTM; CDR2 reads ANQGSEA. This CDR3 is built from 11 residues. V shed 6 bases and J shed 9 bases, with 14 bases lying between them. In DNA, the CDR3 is TGCAGCGTCGGAAGGGATTGGGCCCAGTACTTC. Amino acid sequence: CSVGRDWAQYF.

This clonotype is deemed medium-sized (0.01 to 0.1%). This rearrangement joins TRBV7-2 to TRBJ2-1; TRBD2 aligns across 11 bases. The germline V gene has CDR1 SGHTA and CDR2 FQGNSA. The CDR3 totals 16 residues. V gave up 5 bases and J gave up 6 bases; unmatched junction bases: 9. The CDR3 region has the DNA TGTGCCAGCAGCGTCGGACTAGCGGGCTCTTCCAATGAGCAGTTCTTC. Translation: CASSVGLAGSSNEQFF.

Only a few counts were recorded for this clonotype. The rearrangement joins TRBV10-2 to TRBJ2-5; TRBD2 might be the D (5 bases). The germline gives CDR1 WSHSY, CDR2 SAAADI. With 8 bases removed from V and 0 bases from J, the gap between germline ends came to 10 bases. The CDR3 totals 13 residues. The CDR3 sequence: CASRSGNQETQYF. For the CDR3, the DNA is TGCGCCAGCCGCTCCGGGAACCAAGAGACCCAGTACTTC.

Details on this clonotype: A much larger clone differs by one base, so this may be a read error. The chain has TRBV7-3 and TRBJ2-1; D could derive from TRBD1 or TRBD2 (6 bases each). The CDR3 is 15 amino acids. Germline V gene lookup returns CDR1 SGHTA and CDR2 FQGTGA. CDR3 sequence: CASSFKGGSYDEQFF. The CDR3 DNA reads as TGTGCCAGCAGCTTTAAGGGGGGCTCCTACGATGAGCAGTTCTTC.

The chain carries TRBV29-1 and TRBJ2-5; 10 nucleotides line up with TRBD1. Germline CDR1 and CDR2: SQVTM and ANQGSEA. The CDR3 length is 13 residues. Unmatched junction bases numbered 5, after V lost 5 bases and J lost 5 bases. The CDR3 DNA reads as TGCAGCGTTTTGGACAGGGGGAGGGAGACCCAGTACTTC. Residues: CSVLDRGRETQYF.

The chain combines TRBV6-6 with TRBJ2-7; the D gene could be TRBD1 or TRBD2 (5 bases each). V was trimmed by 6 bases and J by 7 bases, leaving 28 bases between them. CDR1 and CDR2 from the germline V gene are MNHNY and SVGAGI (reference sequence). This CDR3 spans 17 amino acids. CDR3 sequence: CASRSKRGVARPGEQYF. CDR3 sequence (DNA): TGTGCCAGCAGGAGTAAAAGGGGAGTAGCGAGGCCCGGTGAGCAGTACTTC.

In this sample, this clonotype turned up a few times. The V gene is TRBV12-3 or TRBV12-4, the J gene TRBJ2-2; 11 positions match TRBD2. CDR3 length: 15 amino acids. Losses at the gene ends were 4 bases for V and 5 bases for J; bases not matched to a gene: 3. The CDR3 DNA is TGTGCCAGCAGTTCCAGACTAGCGGGAACCGGGGAGCTGTTTTTT. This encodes CASSSRLAGTGELFF.

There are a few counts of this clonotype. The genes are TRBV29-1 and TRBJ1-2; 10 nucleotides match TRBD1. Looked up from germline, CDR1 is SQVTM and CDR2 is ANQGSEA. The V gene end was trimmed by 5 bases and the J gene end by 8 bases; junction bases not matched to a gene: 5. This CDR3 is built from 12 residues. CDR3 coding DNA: TGCAGCGTTCCCGGGACAGGGGAGGGCTACACCTTC. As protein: CSVPGTGEGYTF.

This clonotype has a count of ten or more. CDR3 DNA: TGTGCCATCAGTGAGACTAGCGGGAGTGCCGGGGAGCTGTTTTTT. Its translation: CAISETSGSAGELFF. The chain is built from TRBV10-3 and TRBJ2-2; 11 bases are shared with TRBD2. The germline V gene encodes CDR1 ENHRY and CDR2 SYGVKD. Trimming removed 2 bases from V and 6 bases from J; junction bases left unmatched: 2. The CDR3 loop spans 15 amino acids.

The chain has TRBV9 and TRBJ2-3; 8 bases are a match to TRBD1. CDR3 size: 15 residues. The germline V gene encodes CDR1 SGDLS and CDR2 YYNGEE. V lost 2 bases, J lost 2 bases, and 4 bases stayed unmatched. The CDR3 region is CASSVYRGSTDTQYF. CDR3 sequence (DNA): TGTGCCAGCAGCGTCTACAGGGGGTCCACAGATACGCAGTATTTT.

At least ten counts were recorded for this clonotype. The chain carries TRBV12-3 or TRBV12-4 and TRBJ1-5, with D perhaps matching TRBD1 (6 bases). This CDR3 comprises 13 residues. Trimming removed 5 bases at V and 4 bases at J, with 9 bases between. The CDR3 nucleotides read TGTGCCAGCAGTCCTGGACAGAATCAGCCCCAGCATTTT. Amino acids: CASSPGQNQPQHF.

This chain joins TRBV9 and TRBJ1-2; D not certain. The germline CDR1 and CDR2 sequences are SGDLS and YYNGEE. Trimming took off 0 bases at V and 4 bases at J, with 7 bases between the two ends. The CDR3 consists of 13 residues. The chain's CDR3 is CASSVAPGYGYTF. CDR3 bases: TGTGCCAGCAGCGTAGCGCCGGGCTATGGCTACACCTTC.

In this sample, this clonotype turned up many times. The CDR3 sequence: CASSERAGAGDTQYF. For the CDR3, the DNA is TGTGCCAGCAGTGAACGAGCGGGGGCAGGGGATACGCAGTATTTT. The V gene is TRBV6-1, the J gene TRBJ2-3, with 8 bases fitting TRBD2. Looked up from germline, CDR1 is MNHNS and CDR2 is SASEGT. V trimming: 2 bases; J trimming: 6 bases; junction bases outside the gene matches: 7. The CDR3 is made up of 15 amino acids.